This is a list of T cell receptor beta chains from one sample in a study of shared clonotypes between healthy human individuals. Clones were sequenced by immunoSEQ multiplex PCR, and TCRdb holds only the in-frame ones, with some missing. The sample records about 590,000 clones, around 95% being singletons. The sequencing input was naive CD8+ T cells sorted from blood. These receptors all stem from a woman younger than 45 in good health. CDR3s leave out the opening cysteine and the closing phenylalanine or tryptophan. A D gene is named only where the DNA matches it firmly.

j_call | v_call | d_call | cdr3_aa
TRBJ2-1 | TRBV27 | . | ASSLTWGSYNEQF
TRBJ1-1 | TRBV9 | . | ASSVGGGTKAF
TRBJ2-7 | TRBV27 | . | ASSAGTVAFHEQY
TRBJ2-1 | TRBV6-1 | TRBD1 | ASSGWTGGSYNEQF
TRBJ2-7 | TRBV2 | TRBD2 | ASSEFVGGESSYEQY
TRBJ2-3 | TRBV5-6 | . | ASSAGGSGTDTQY
TRBJ2-1 | TRBV10-1 | TRBD2 | ASSGKGLAGVYNEQF
TRBJ2-1 | TRBV9 | TRBD2 | ASSVWSSGSSNEQF
TRBJ1-5 | TRBV5-1 | . | ASSLLRQPQH
TRBJ2-7 | TRBV7-8 | TRBD2 | ASSLAGGPSGEQY
TRBJ2-1 | TRBV27 | TRBD1 | ASSLSQTGVNEQF
TRBJ1-5 | TRBV4-1 | . | ASSQSTDLSSVNQPQH
TRBJ1-6 | TRBV5-1 | TRBD1 | ASSEGQGRDSPLH
TRBJ1-2 | TRBV5-4 | . | ASSYGAGGYT
TRBJ2-5 | TRBV13 | . | ASSRRGGGQETQY
TRBJ1-1 | TRBV2 | . | ASPTGRSTEAF
TRBJ2-1 | TRBV20-1 | . | SASGAREQF
TRBJ1-5 | TRBV27 | . | ASGPRGPLQPQH
TRBJ2-7 | TRBV4-1 | TRBD1 | ASSRRDRDSYEQY
TRBJ2-3 | TRBV2 | . | ASSDSPSESTDTQY
TRBJ2-7 | TRBV5-1 | . | ASSLEGFSYEQY
TRBJ2-7 | TRBV10-2 | . | ASTSRGGWEQY
TRBJ2-2 | TRBV30 | . | AWTETRGNTGELF
TRBJ2-7 | TRBV11-2 | TRBD2 | ASSWASGNSYEQY
TRBJ2-7 | TRBV2 | TRBD2 | ASSEVAGAYEQY
TRBJ2-1 | TRBV27 | TRBD2 | ASGASGYNEQF
TRBJ2-1 | TRBV27 | . | ASSFGSWESNEQF